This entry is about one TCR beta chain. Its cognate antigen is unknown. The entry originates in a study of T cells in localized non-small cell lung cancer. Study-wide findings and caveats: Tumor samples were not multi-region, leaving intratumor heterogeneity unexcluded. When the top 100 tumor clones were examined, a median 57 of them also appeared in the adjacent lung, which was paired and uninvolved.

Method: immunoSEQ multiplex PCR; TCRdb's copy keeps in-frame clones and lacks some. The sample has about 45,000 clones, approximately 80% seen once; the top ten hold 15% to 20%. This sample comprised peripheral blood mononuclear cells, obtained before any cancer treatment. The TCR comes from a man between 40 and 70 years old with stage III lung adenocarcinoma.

CDR3 bases: TGTGCCAGCAGTCCGCGACAGGCACGGCGGAACTATGGCTACACCTTC. Residues: CASSPRQARRNYGYTF. The chain is built from TRBV27 and TRBJ1-2, with a weak D call TRBD1 (6 bases). Germline V gives CDR1 MNHEY, CDR2 SMNVEV (reference sequence). V was shortened by 5 bases and J by 2 bases, with 18 bases between the two germline ends. This CDR3 has 16 residues.